Listed here is a single T cell receptor beta chain. Sequenced by immunoSEQ multiplex PCR; TCRdb stores in-frame clones only, minus some. Of 120,000 or so clones in the sample, roughly 78% were seen once. This specimen comes from a study of blood T cell repertoires in COVID-19. Study at large: The United States, Italy and Spain were the sources of the acute and convalescent COVID-19 samples.

J lost 7 bases, V lost 4 bases, and 9 bases had no gene match. CDR1 and CDR2 from the germline V gene are SGHRS and YFSETQ. This CDR3 contains 15 residues. This chain uses TRBV5-1 with TRBJ1-2, with TRBD1 matching 11 bases. What was sequenced was peripheral blood. The sequence was collected from a man aged 60 to 75 with active or convalescent COVID-19. CDR3 nucleotide sequence: TGCGCCAGCAGCCACGTGAGGGACAGGGGGTCTGGCTACACCTTC. Its protein is CASSHVRDRGSGYTF.